This TCR beta chain is drawn from a study of blood T cells in healthy people across ages (dated by TCRdb to between 2014 and 2016). A note on the overall study: In model experiments, roughly one uniquely barcoded TCR beta cDNA molecule per two T cells was captured by template switching. To avoid experimental bias, donors of different ages were spread randomly across the sequencing lanes. The donors were split into four age groups: young (average 16 years), middle-aged (39), aged (about 56) and long-lived (roughly 86). To track age-related changes in TCR beta repertoire diversity, the study relied on deep sequencing normalized with unique cDNA molecular identifiers. The study analyzed two additional independent replicas of 1 million unique cDNA reads from the same blood draw for two donors, one aged 18 to 29 and one aged 80 or older.

Cut back by 5 bases and 0 bases, the V and J ends lie 16 bases apart. The CDR3 covers 17 residues, taking in both the cysteine and the phenylalanine. The read is trimmed to its CDR3 DNA, 51 bases read in frame from base 1. Remarks on this clonotype: No cognate antigen has been identified for it. No much larger clone is present one base from it, and per-base qualities are unavailable.

The 39 donors, aged 6 to 90 years, were systemically healthy Caucasian individuals from Russia. Around 9.8 milliliters of peripheral blood were collected from each donor into EDTA-treated Vacutainer tubes. Ficoll-Paque density-gradient centrifugation was used to isolate PBMCs, with at least 6 million obtained per sample. Trizol reagent was used to extract total RNA from PBMCs, with at least 5 micrograms per sample. For every donor, an aliquot of PBMCs went through flow cytometry to measure the percentages of naive CD45RAhigh/CD27high T cells. Broad study findings and their caveats: Observed TCR beta diversity per million T cells fell roughly linearly with age, and a significant reduction was already apparent by age roughly 40. Since profiling was done on bulk unsorted PBMCs, naive and antigen-experienced compartments could not be conclusively compared. There was a strong correlation between observed TCR beta diversity and the percentage of naive T cells measured by flow cytometry. Compared with the aged group, the long-lived group had more naive CD4+ T cells, fewer expanded clones and increased TCR diversity, suggesting age selection. Total diversity estimates from one million sequenced T cells were considered lower bounds and underestimates. The CMV infection status of donors was not known, potentially confounding age-related changes in expanded clonotypes.

The library was generated by 5' RACE. The sequencer listed for this sample is Illumina HiSeq 2500. A second PCR of roughly 6 to 12 cycles was performed with a sample-barcoded 5' primer and a J-beta primer mix. Each TCR beta cDNA molecule received a unique molecular identifier from a template-switch 5' adaptor carrying 12 random nucleotides. Each sample yielded at least 3 million CDR3-containing paired-end reads. All of the RNA was converted into first-strand cDNA using the Mint cDNA synthesis kit, with a TRBC-specific oligonucleotide serving as the primer. All cDNA was treated with uracil-DNA glycosylase and then went through a first 18-cycle PCR with the universal primers M1SS and BC2_uni_R. The authors' pipeline ran thus. Each sample was normalized by randomly selecting 1 million high-quality reads, each carrying a distinct molecular identifier. Instead of being binned into consensus sequences, reads that shared molecular identifiers were thrown out. CDR3 identification, clonotype clustering and error correction used MiTCR with a Q25 quality threshold and the strictest error-elimination algorithm. Lower-bound total TCR beta diversity was estimated with a nonparametric unseen species model using Euler transformation. The public reads were reanalyzed by TCRdb: fastp trimming at Q25, MiXCR alignment, in-frame beta chains only. Identical CDR3 proteins give one entry, which carries the most common genes and DNA. What appears here as the V and J calls and clone size reflects TCRdb's work, not the paper's. The sample profile shows about 570,000 distinct CDR3 sequences; roughly 29% of them were found once. Jointly, the top ten make up around a sixth of the sample.

In this chain, TRBV12-3 or TRBV12-4 is recombined with TRBJ1-4; the D gene cannot be resolved reliably. The source material was blood. This receptor was obtained from a woman in her 70s in good health. The CDR3 here reads CASSETGRKATNEKLFF. The nucleotide sequence reads TGTGCCAGCAGTGAGACCGGACGGAAAGCAACTAATGAAAAACTGTTTTTT.